This T cell receptor (beta chain) appears in the sequencing data of a study of shared clonotypes between healthy human individuals. Study-level background: Participating donors consisted of a couple of women and a few men aged 18 to 49.

V lost 8 bases and J 5 bases, leaving 25 bases between the germline ends. There are 16 residues in the CDR3. Germline V gene sequence: CDR1 SQVTM, CDR2 ANQGSEA. Free of recent acute infections or vaccinations, the donors were healthy HIV-negative adults. Whole-study findings and limits: A handful of donors held about 5% of naive CD4 clonotypes in common.

Profiled with immunoSEQ multiplex PCR; TCRdb holds only in-frame clones, not every one. Among a few hundred thousand clones, about 69% were seen once, and the ten largest hold more than 9.5%. Note on this clone: The antigen remains unidentified.

The chain combines TRBV29-1 with TRBJ2-1; D gene uncertain. The TCR was taken from a man aged 30-40 years in good health. Sequenced: memory CD4+ T cells sorted from blood. Subset denoted: CD45RA-negative fraction. CDR3 sequence: CSYPLAGPKSHNEQFF. In DNA form, the CDR3 reads TGCAGCTACCCCCTCGCAGGTCCTAAAAGCCACAATGAGCAGTTCTTC.